These T cell receptor beta chains were read from a single sample in a study of CD8+ T cells in alopecia areata. Libraries were prepared by immunoSEQ multiplex PCR; TCRdb keeps only in-frame clonotypes and omits some of them. The table records some 100,000 clones, more than 30% of them present only once. Sequencing used CD4+ T cells sorted from blood. These receptors were collected from a human donor with alopecia areata. The CDR3 runs from the conserved cysteine through the conserved F or W.

TRBV9 | CASSPRGGALAKNIQYF
TRBV28 | CASSPAGWSSYEQYF
TRBV14 | CASSQGRDRGANVLTF
TRBV29-1 | CSVSDYNTGELFF
TRBV18 | CASSTQRGLNEQFF
TRBV2 | CASSPGQETQYF
TRBV11-2 | CASSPGGRGIKPQHF
TRBV7-9 | CASSLVRMEQFF
TRBV28 | CASRLDRLQPQHF
TRBV5-1 | CASSMTSGADQETQYF
TRBV28 | CASHHPRGNTEAFF
TRBV29-1 | CSGLLDNRRGYTF
TRBV30 | CAWIDSLFYNEQFF
TRBV29-1 | CSVRTSGNGPYF